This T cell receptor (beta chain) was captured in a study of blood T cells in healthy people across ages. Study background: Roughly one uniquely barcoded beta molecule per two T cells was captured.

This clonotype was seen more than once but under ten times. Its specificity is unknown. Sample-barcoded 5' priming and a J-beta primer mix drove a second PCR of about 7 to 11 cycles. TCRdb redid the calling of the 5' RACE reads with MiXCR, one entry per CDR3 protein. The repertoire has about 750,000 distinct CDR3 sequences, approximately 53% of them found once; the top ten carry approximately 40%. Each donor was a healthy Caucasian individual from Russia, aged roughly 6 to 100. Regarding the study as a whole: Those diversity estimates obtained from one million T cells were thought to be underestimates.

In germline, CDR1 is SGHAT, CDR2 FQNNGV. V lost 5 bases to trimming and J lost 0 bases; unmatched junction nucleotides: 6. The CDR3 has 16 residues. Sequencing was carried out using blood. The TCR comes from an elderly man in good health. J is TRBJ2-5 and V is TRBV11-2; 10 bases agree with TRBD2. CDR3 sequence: CASSPRLAGNQETQYF. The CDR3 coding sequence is TGTGCCAGCAGCCCCAGACTAGCGGGCAACCAAGAGACCCAGTACTTC.